The clone carrying this T cell receptor (beta chain) was recorded at least ten times. Its antigen is unknown. The data were taken from a study of CD8 T cells in ankylosing spondylitis. Quantitative 5'-RACE was performed with molecular barcodes, and it yielded the TCR beta libraries. TCRdb redid the calling of the 5' RACE reads with MiXCR, one entry per CDR3 protein. The table records about 250,000 distinct CDR3 sequences, about 24% of them present only once. Findings of the study overall: Significantly higher representation of disease-linked clones was reported for matched ankylosing spondylitis synovial fluid. Made up of eight or nine highly homologous variants, a TCR beta motif appeared characteristic of ankylosing spondylitis blood. Certain motif variants had earlier been reported in reactive arthritis synovial fluid and blood.

The CDR3 is made up of 16 amino acids. The V gene lost 5 bases and the J gene lost 2 bases, with 17 bases spanning the gap. CDR1 is WNHNN and CDR2 is SYGVQD in the germline V gene (reference sequence). This sequence joins TRBV10-1 and TRBJ2-3; no clear D. This receptor was identified in a male donor with ankylosing spondylitis or in good health (not recorded which). The specimen was blood, either unsorted or a sorted T cell fraction (not recorded which). The CDR3 loop is CASSRSPFANTDTQYF. DNA of the CDR3: TGCGCCAGCAGTCGGAGTCCCTTTGCTAACACAGATACGCAGTATTTT.